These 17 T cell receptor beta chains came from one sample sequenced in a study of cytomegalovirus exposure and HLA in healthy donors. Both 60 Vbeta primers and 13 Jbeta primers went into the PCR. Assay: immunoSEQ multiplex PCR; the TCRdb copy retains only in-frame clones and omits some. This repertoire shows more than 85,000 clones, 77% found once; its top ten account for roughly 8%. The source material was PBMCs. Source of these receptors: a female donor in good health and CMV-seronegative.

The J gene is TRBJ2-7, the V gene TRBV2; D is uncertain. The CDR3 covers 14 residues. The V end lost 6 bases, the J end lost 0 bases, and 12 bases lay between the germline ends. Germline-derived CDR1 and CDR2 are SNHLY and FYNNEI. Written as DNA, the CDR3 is TGTGCCAGCAGCGGCACAGCCCTCTCCTACGAGCAGTACTTC. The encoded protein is CASSGTALSYEQYF. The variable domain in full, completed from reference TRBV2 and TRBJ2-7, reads EPEVTQTPSHQVTQMGQEVILRCVPISNHLYFYWYRQILGQKVEFLVSFYNNEISEKSEIFDDQFSVERPDGSNFTLKIRSTKLEDSAMYFCASSGTALSYEQYFGPGTRLTVT.

DNA for the CDR3: TGTGCCAGCAGCGTGAAGGGGGGGGAGACCCAGTACTTC. Its translation: CASSVKGGETQYF. The rearrangement joins TRBV11-3 to TRBJ2-5; D perhaps matches TRBD2 (7 bases). The germline gives CDR1 SGHNT, CDR2 YENEEA. The CDR3 loop spans 13 amino acids. V lost 5 bases and J lost 5, with 12 bases in between.

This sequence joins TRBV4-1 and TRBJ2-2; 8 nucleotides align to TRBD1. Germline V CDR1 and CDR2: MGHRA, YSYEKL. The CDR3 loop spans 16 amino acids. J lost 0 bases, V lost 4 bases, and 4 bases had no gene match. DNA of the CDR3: TGCGCCAGCAGCCTTCGGACAGGGTCGAACACCGGGGAGCTGTTTTTT. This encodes CASSLRTGSNTGELFF.

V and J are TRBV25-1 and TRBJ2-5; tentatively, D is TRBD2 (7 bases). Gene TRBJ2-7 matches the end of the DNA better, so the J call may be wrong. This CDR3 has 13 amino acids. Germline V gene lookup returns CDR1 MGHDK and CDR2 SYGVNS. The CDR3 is CASSDGGRYEQYF. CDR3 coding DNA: TGTGCCAGCAGTGACGGGGGGCGGTACGAGCAGTACTTC.

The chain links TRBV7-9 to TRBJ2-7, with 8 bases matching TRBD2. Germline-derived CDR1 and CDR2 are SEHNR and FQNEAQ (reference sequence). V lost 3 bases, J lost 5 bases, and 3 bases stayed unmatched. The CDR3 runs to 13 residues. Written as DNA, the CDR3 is TGTGCCAGCAGCTTCGGGGGGGGCGACGAGCAGTACTTC. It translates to CASSFGGGDEQYF.

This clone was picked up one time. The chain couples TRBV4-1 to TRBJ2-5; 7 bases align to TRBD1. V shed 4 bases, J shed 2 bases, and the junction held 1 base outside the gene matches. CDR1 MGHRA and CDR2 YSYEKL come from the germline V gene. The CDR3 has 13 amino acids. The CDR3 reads CASSPTGQETQYF. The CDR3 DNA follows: TGCGCCAGCAGCCCGACAGGGCAAGAGACCCAGTACTTC.

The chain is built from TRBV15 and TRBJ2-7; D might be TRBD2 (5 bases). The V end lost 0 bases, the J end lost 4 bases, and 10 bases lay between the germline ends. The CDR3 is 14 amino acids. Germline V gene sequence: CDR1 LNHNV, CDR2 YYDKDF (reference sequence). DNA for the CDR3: TGTGCCACCAGCAGAGATCATGGGGAGTACGAGCAGTACTTC. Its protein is CATSRDHGEYEQYF. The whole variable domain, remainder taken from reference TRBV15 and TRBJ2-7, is DAMVIQNPRYQVTQFGKPVTLSCSQTLNHNVMYWYQQKSSQAPKLLFHYYDKDFNNEADTPDNFQSRRPNTSFCFLDIRSPGLGDTAMYLCATSRDHGEYEQYFGPGTRLTVT.

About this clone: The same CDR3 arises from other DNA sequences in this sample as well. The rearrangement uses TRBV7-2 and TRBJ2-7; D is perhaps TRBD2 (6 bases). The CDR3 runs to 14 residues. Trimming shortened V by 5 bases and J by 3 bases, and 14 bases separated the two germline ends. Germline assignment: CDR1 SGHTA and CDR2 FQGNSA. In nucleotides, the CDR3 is TGTGCCAGCAGCGCGGGGTCAGTGGACTACGAGCAGTACTTC. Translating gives CASSAGSVDYEQYF.

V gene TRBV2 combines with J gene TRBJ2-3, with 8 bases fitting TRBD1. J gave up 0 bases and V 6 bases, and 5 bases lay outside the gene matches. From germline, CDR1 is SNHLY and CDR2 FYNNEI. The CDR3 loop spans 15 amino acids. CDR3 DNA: TGTGCCAGCAGCCTGGACAGGGCTAGCACAGATACGCAGTATTTT. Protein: CASSLDRASTDTQYF.

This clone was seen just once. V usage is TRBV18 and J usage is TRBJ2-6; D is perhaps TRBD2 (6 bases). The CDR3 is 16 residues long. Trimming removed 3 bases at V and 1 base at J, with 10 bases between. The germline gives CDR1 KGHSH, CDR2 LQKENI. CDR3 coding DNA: TGTGCCAGCTCACCGCAGGGAGGATCTGGGGCCAACGTCCTGACTTTC. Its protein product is CASSPQGGSGANVLTF.

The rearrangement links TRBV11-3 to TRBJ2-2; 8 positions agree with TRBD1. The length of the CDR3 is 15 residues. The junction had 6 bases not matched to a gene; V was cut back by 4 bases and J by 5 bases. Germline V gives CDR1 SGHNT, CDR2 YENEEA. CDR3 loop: CASSSTGAQTGELFF. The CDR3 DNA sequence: TGTGCCAGCAGCTCGACAGGGGCCCAAACCGGGGAGCTGTTTTTT. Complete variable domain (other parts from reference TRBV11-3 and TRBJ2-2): EAGVVQSPRYKIIEKKQPVAFWCNPISGHNTLYWYLQNLGQGPELLIRYENEEAVDDSQLPKDRFSAERLKGVDSTLKIQPAELGDSAVYLCASSSTGAQTGELFFGEGSRLTVL.

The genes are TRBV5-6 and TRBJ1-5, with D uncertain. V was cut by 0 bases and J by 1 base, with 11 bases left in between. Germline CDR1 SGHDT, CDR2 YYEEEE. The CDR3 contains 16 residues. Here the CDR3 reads CASSLASPGSNQPQHF. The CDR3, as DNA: TGTGCCAGCAGCTTGGCCTCGCCCGGGAGCAATCAGCCCCAGCATTTT.

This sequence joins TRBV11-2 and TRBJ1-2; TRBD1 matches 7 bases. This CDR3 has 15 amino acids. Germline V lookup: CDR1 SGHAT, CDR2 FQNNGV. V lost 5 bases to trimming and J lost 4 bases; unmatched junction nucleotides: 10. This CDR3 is CASSPSEGASYGYTF. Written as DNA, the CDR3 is TGTGCCAGCAGCCCCAGCGAGGGGGCAAGCTATGGCTACACCTTC.

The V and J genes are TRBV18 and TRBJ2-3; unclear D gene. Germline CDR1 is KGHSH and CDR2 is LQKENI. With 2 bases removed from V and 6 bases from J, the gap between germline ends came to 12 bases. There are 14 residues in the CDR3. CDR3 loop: CASSPMSGTDTQYF. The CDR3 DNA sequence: TGTGCCAGCTCACCAATGTCGGGTACGGATACGCAGTATTTT.

The CDR3: CASAFTGYTEAFF. The CDR3 DNA reads TGTGCCAGCGCTTTTACAGGGTACACTGAAGCTTTCTTT. The chain recombines TRBV11-2 with TRBJ1-1, with D possibly being TRBD1 (6 bases). Deletions cut 8 bases from V and 3 bases from J, with 13 bases between. CDR3 length equals 13 residues. Per the germline V gene, CDR1 is SGHAT and CDR2 is FQNNGV.

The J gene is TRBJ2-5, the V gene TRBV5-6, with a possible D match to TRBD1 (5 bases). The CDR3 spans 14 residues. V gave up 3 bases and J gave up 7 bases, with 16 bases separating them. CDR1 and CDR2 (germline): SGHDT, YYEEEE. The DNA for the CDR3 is TGTGCCAGCAGCTCAGGGTCTTTCTCTGGGACCCAGTACTTC. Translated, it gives CASSSGSFSGTQYF. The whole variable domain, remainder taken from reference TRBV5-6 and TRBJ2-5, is DAGVTQSPTHLIKTRGQQVTLRCSPKSGHDTVSWYQQALGQGPQFIFQYYEEEERQRGNFPDRFSGHQFPNYSSELNVNALLLGDSALYLCASSSGSFSGTQYFGPGTRLLVL.

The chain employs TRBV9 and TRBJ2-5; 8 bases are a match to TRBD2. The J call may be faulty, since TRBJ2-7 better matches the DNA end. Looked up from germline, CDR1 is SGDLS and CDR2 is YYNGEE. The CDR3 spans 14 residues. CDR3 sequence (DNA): TGTGCCAGCAGCGCCGTAGCGGGAACCTACGAGCAGTACTTC. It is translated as CASSAVAGTYEQYF.